This passage covers 22 T cell receptor beta chains from one sample sequenced in a study of T cells in Graves' hyperthyroidism and ophthalmopathy. The CDR3 regions of TCR beta were amplified from RNA transcripts. Primed by the HTBI set, a first-round RT-PCR was run on the TCR CDR3. TCRdb recomputed calls from the multiplex PCR reads with MiXCR, one row per CDR3 protein. Counted here are about 640,000 distinct CDR3 sequences, 45% occurring once; the ten biggest clones make up under 8%. The sample taken for sequencing was peripheral blood or thyroid tissue (not recorded which). These receptors originate from an adult man with Graves' disease, either hyperthyroidism or ophthalmopathy (not recorded which).

The chain carries TRBV7-8 and TRBJ2-7; D could derive from TRBD1 or TRBD2 (5 bases each). V lost 3 bases, J lost 9 bases, and 18 bases lay in between. The CDR3 contains 14 residues. Germline V gene data show CDR1 as SGHVS and CDR2 as FQNEAQ. The CDR3 region is CASSFQQEAAGQYF. The CDR3 bases are TGTGCCAGCAGCTTCCAACAGGAGGCGGCGGGGCAGTACTTC.

This clonotype has a count of ten or more. The chain carries TRBV19 and TRBJ1-1; 9 nucleotides agree with TRBD1. Per the germline V gene, CDR1 is LNHDA and CDR2 is SQIVND (reference sequence). J lost 2 bases, V lost 7 bases, and 5 bases had no gene match. This CDR3 region has 14 residues. CDR3 nucleotides: TGTGCCAGTACCTCGACAGGGGGAAACACTGAAGCTTTCTTT. This gives the protein CASTSTGGNTEAFF.

This clonotype was found once. CDR3 sequence (DNA): TGTGCCGGCACAGGGGGAACTAATGAAAAACTGTTTTTT. Translation gives CAGTGGTNEKLFF. The chain couples TRBV2 to TRBJ1-4; 8 nucleotides agree with TRBD1. The germline V gene has CDR1 SNHLY and CDR2 FYNNEI. This CDR3 spans 13 amino acids. The trim removed 11 bases at V and 1 base at J, leaving 3 bases unmatched. The variable domain in full, with the rest retrieved from reference TRBV2 and TRBJ1-4, is EPEVTQTPSHQVTQMGQEVILRCVPISNHLYFYWYRQILGQKVEFLVSFYNNEISEKSEIFDDQFSVERPDGSNFTLKIRSTKLEDSAMYFCAGTGGTNEKLFFGSGTQLSVL.

In DNA form, the CDR3 reads TGCAGCAGGCGGACAGGGAACACTGAAGCTTTCTTT. It specifies CSRRTGNTEAFF. The J gene is TRBJ1-1, the V gene TRBV29-1, with 7 bases identical to TRBD1. The CDR3 extends over 12 amino acids. Germline V gives CDR1 SQVTM, CDR2 ANQGSEA. The junction had 4 bases not matched to a gene; V was cut back by 8 bases and J by 1 base. The whole variable domain, remainder taken from reference TRBV29-1 and TRBJ1-1, is SAVISQKPSRDICQRGTSLTIQCQVDSQVTMMFWYRQQPGQSLTLIATANQGSEATYESGFVIDKFPISRPNLTFSTLTVSNMSPEDSSIYLCSRRTGNTEAFFGQGTRLTVV.

This sequence joins TRBV20-1 and TRBJ2-7; a weak D match, TRBD2 (5 bases). The length of the CDR3 is 13 residues. Germline V gene data show CDR1 as DFQATT and CDR2 as SNEGSKA (reference sequence). V was cut by 3 bases and J by 3 bases, with 12 bases left in between. The CDR3 is CSASLGVFYEQYF. CDR3 coding DNA: TGCAGTGCTAGCCTCGGGGTGTTCTACGAGCAGTACTTC.

A remark on this clonotype: This may arise from a read error, as a much more abundant clone is one base away. The V and J genes are TRBV5-1 and TRBJ1-6, with 8 positions matching TRBD1. Germline V gene data show CDR1 as SGHRS and CDR2 as YFSETQ. J lost 8 bases, V lost 4 bases, and 8 bases had no gene match. The CDR3 is 15 residues long. The CDR3 protein is CASSQGAGPDSPLHF. The CDR3 DNA reads as TGCGCCAGCAGCCAGGGGGCAGGGCCGGATTCACCCCTCCACTTT.

Notes on this clonotype: A read error may explain this, as a much larger clone is one base away. The genes are TRBV10-3 and TRBJ2-2; no reliable D call. The CDR3 has 13 residues. Germline values: CDR1 ENHRY, CDR2 SYGVKD. This chain's CDR3 is CATSESYTGELFF. The CDR3 coding sequence is TGTGCCACCAGTGAGTCCTACACCGGGGAGCTGTTTTTT.

The rearrangement uses TRBV2 and TRBJ1-2; a weak D match, TRBD1 (5 bases). Looked up from germline, CDR1 is SNHLY and CDR2 is FYNNEI. Trimming removed 1 base from V and 8 bases from J, with 11 bases in between. The CDR3 sequence is 13 residues long. CDR3 bases: TGTGCCAGCAGTGAAGAGGTTGCAGGGGGCTACACCTTC. Translation gives CASSEEVAGGYTF.

The genes are TRBV25-1 and TRBJ1-5, with D perhaps matching TRBD1 (5 bases). Germline V lookup: CDR1 MGHDK, CDR2 SYGVNS. V lost 3 bases and J 2 bases, leaving 11 bases between the germline ends. This CDR3 contains 15 residues. The CDR3 nucleotides read TGTGCCAGCAGTGACCCCGGGACGGGCAATCAGCCCCAGCATTTT. Amino acids: CASSDPGTGNQPQHF.

This clonotype was counted ten times or more. J is TRBJ2-7 and V is TRBV15; perhaps TRBD1 as D (5 bases). From germline, CDR1 is LNHNV and CDR2 YYDKDF (reference sequence). V shed 0 bases and J shed 2 bases, with 11 bases lying between them. This CDR3 has 15 amino acids. DNA for the CDR3: TGTGCCACCAGCAGAGATCTGGCAGGGACCTACGAGCAGTACTTC. Its protein product is CATSRDLAGTYEQYF.

The chain carries TRBV12-3 or TRBV12-4 and TRBJ1-4; weak D call: TRBD1 (6 bases). The V gene lost 7 bases and the J gene lost 5 bases, with 14 bases spanning the gap. The CDR3 is made up of 14 amino acids. The DNA of the CDR3 is TGTGCCAGCACCTACGGGGGGCCGAATGAAAAACTGTTTTTT. The encoded protein is CASTYGGPNEKLFF.

With respect to this clonotype: Given a much more abundant clone one base away, this may be a read error. This sequence joins TRBV29-1 and TRBJ1-1; D unresolved. Germline assignment: CDR1 SQVTM and CDR2 ANQGSEA. CDR3 length equals 13 residues. CDR3 sequence: CSVEWQSNTEVFF. CDR3 DNA sequence: TGCAGCGTTGAATGGCAGTCAAACACTGAAGTTTTCTTT.

This clonotype was observed a handful of times. The V and J genes are TRBV5-1 and TRBJ1-1; no firm D call. CDR1 is SGHRS and CDR2 is YFSETQ in the germline V gene. Trimming removed 7 bases at V and 3 bases at J, with 13 bases between. This CDR3 comprises 13 residues. The CDR3 bases are TGCGCCAGCTCCGAAGACCCAGACACTGAAGCTTTCTTT. It yields the protein CASSEDPDTEAFF.

The V gene is TRBV7-2, the J gene TRBJ1-1; D ambiguous. Germline V gene sequence: CDR1 SGHTA, CDR2 FQGNSA. The germline V and J ends were trimmed by 5 bases and 3 bases, with 16 bases remaining between them. The CDR3 is 15 amino acids. CDR3 in amino acids: CASSPSTVLDTEAFF. CDR3 DNA sequence: TGTGCCAGCAGCCCTTCAACCGTACTGGACACTGAAGCTTTCTTT.

Ten or more counts support this clonotype. This sequence joins TRBV10-3 and TRBJ2-7, with D unclear. Trimming shortened V by 3 bases and J by 5 bases, and 17 bases separated the two germline ends. This CDR3 has 15 amino acids. Germline CDR1 ENHRY, CDR2 SYGVKD. The CDR3 sequence: CAISDGLTKLHEQYF. The CDR3, as DNA: TGTGCCATCAGTGACGGGCTAACTAAGCTCCACGAGCAGTACTTC.

With respect to this clonotype: The limits of the CDR3 on the DNA are not certain, so only TCRdb's listed CDR3 is given. The chain employs TRBV7-2 and TRBJ2-7; TRBD1 is taken as the D call from the table, unchecked against the DNA. CDR1 and CDR2 (germline): SGHTA, FQGNSA. A total of 19 residues make up the CDR3, ends included. This chain's CDR3 is CASSYLPGMGDGYTFEQYF.

A remark on this clonotype: A much bigger clone sits one base away, suggesting this may be a read error. The chain employs TRBV10-3 and TRBJ1-1; 7 bases align to TRBD1. The germline gives CDR1 ENHRY, CDR2 SYGVKD. The CDR3 is 13 residues long. V gave up 3 bases and J gave up 3 bases; unmatched junction bases: 1. Here the CDR3 DNA reads TGTGCCATCAGTGACAGGGGGGACACTGAAGCTTTCTTT. Its protein product is CAISDRGDTEAFF.

The gene calls are TRBV5-1 and TRBJ2-7, with D unclear. This CDR3 has 15 amino acids. CDR1 SGHRS and CDR2 YFSETQ come from the germline V gene. Trimming took off 0 bases at V and 0 bases at J, with 10 bases between the two ends. This CDR3 reads CASSLDPRSSYEQYF. As DNA, the CDR3 is TGCGCCAGCAGCTTGGACCCCAGGAGCTCCTACGAGCAGTACTTC.

This clonotype has at least ten counts. The chain is built from TRBV19 and TRBJ1-1, with D unclear. V was pared by 4 bases and J by 1 base, with 7 bases between. The CDR3 contains 13 residues. Germline loops: CDR1 LNHDA, CDR2 SQIVND (reference sequence). The CDR3 protein is CASSSNSNTEAFF. CDR3 bases: TGTGCCAGTAGTAGTAACTCGAACACTGAAGCTTTCTTT.

In this sample, this clonotype turned up a few times. The gene calls are TRBV6-5 and TRBJ2-5, with unresolved D. This CDR3 has 14 residues. Germline lookup yields CDR1 MNHEY and CDR2 SVGAGI. V was cut by 4 bases and J by 1 base, with 10 bases left in between. CDR3 region: CASSSTGFQETQYF. The CDR3 DNA reads TGTGCCAGCAGTTCCACGGGCTTCCAAGAGACCCAGTACTTC.

The chain carries TRBV5-1 and TRBJ1-3; 9 bases line up with TRBD1. Germline-derived CDR1 and CDR2 are SGHRS and YFSETQ. This CDR3 comprises 16 residues. V lost 4 bases to trimming and J lost 4 bases; unmatched junction nucleotides: 9. The CDR3 sequence: CASSNRDRADGNTIYF. DNA for the CDR3: TGCGCCAGCAGCAATCGGGACAGGGCGGACGGAAACACCATATATTTT.

The CDR3 spells CSASDTNEKLFF. DNA of the CDR3: TGCAGTGCTAGTGACACTAATGAAAAACTGTTTTTT. This chain connects TRBV20-1 to TRBJ1-4; no clear D gene. Germline values: CDR1 DFQATT, CDR2 SNEGSKA (reference sequence). There are 12 residues in the CDR3. With 3 bases removed from V and 2 bases from J, the gap between germline ends came to 4 bases.